This T cell receptor beta chain was retrieved from a study of blood T cell repertoires in COVID-19. On the study more broadly: The United States, Italy and Spain supplied acute and convalescent COVID-19 samples.

The length of the CDR3 is 14 residues. The V end was cut by 0 bases, the J end by 4 bases, with 9 bases between. The germline V gene has CDR1 SGHDN and CDR2 FVKESK. Recovered status in Cohort 3 required two negative PCRs, clearance, or symptom resolution. Per the original data handling: Quantification of nucleated cells was approximated via reference gene primer amplification. The protocol was immunoSEQ multiplex PCR, while the TCRdb copy is restricted to in-frame clones and leaves out a portion. That table furnishes V, J and clone size, whereas the DNA furnished D and trimming. The table records roughly 160,000 clones, about 90% of them present only once.

This receptor was obtained from a woman aged 45 to 65 who had recovered from COVID-19. The V call is TRBV14, the J call TRBJ1-2; no clear D gene. Sample: PBMCs or T cells enriched from blood (not recorded which). The DNA of the CDR3 is TGTGCCAGCAGCCAAGAAGGAGGGTCCTATGGCTACACCTTC. Translation: CASSQEGGSYGYTF. Combining the CDR3 with reference TRBV14 and TRBJ1-2 gives the whole variable domain EAGVTQFPSHSVIEKGQTVTLRCDPISGHDNLYWYRRVMGKEIKFLLHFVKESKQDESGMPNNRFLAERTGGTYSTLKVQPAELEDSGVYFCASSQEGGSYGYTFGSGTRLTVV.